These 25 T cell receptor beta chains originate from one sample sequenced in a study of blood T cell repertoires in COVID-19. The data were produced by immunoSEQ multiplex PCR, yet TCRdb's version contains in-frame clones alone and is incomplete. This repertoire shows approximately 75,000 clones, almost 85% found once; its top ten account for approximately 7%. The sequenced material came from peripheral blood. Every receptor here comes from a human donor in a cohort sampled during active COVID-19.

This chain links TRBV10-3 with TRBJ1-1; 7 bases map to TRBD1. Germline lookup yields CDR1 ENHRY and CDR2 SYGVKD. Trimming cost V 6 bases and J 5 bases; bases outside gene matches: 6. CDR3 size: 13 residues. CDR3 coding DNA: TGTGCCATCAGCCGCACAGGGGATACTGAAGCTTTCTTT. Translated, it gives CAISRTGDTEAFF.

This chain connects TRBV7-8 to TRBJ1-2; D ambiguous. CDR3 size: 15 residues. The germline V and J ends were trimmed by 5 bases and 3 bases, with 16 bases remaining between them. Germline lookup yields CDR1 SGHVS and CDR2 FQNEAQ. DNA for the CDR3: TGTGCCAGCAGCCCAAGCGAAGCGGCTGACTATGGCTACACCTTC. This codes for CASSPSEAADYGYTF.

The CDR3 protein is CASGPDRAANTEAFF. The CDR3 nucleotides are TGTGCTAGTGGTCCTGACAGGGCTGCGAACACTGAAGCTTTCTTT. This chain uses TRBV12-5 with TRBJ1-1; 7 bases are shared with TRBD1. The germline CDR1 and CDR2 sequences are LGHNT and FRNRAP. The junction had 7 bases not matched to a gene; V was cut back by 5 bases and J by 1 base. This CDR3 contains 15 residues.

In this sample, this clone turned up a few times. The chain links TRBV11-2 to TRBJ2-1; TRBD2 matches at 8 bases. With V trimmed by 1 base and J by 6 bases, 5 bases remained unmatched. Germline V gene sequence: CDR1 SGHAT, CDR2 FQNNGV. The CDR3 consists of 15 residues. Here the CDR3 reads CASSLAAGGPNEQFF. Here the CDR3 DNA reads TGTGCCAGCAGCTTAGCGGCGGGGGGCCCCAATGAGCAGTTCTTC.

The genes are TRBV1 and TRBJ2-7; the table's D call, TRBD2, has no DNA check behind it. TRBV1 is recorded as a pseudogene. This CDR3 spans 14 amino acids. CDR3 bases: TGCACCAGCAGCCCAAAGCGGGGGGGCCGCGAGCAGTACTTC. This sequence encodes CTSSPKRGGREQYF.

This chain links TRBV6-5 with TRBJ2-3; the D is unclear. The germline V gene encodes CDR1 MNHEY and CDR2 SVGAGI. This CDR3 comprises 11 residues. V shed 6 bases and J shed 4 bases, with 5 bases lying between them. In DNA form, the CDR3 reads TGTGCCAGCAGCGAGTCAGATACGCAGTATTTT. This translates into CASSESDTQYF.

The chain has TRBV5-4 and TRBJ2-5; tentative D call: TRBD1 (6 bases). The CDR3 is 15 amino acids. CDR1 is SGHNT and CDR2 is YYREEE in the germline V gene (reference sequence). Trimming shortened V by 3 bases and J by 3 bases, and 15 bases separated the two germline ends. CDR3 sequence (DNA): TGTGCCAGCAGCTACCAGGGGCGAGGGGAAGAGACCCAGTACTTC. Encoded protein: CASSYQGRGEETQYF.

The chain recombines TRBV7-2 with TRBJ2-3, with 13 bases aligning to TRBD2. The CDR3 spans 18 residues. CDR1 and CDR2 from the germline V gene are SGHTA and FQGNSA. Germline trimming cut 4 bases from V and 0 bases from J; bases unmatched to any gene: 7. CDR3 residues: CASSSRLAGGPSTDTQYF. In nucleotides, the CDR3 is TGTGCCAGCAGCTCCCGACTAGCGGGGGGCCCTAGCACAGATACGCAGTATTTT.

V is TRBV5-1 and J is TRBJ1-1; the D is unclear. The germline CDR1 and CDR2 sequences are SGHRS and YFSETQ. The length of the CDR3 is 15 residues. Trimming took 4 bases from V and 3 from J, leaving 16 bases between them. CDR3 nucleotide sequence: TGCGCCAGCAGCGATTTCTCTAAGTTGGACACTGAAGCTTTCTTT. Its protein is CASSDFSKLDTEAFF. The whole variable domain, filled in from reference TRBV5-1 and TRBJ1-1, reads KAGVTQTPRYLIKTRGQQVTLSCSPISGHRSVSWYQQTPGQGLQFLFEYFSETQRNKGNFPGRFSGRQFSNSRSEMNVSTLELGDSALYLCASSDFSKLDTEAFFGQGTRLTVV.

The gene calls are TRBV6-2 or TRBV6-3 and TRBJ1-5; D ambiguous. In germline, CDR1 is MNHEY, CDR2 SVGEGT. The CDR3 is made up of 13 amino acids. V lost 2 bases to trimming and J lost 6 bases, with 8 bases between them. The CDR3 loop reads CASSYMDSQPQHF. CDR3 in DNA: TGTGCCAGCAGTTACATGGACTCTCAGCCCCAGCATTTT.

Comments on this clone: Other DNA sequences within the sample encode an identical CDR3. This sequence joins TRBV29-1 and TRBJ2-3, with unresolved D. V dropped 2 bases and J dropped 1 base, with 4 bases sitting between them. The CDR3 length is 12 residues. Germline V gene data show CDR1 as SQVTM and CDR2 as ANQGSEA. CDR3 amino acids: CSVETGTDTQYF. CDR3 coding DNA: TGCAGCGTTGAAACAGGCACAGATACGCAGTATTTT.

CDR3 sequence reads: CASSLAVENQPQHF. CDR3 DNA sequence: TGTGCCAGCAGCTTGGCGGTAGAGAATCAGCCCCAGCATTTT. The chain combines TRBV7-8 with TRBJ1-5; D gene unclear. Germline loops: CDR1 SGHVS, CDR2 FQNEAQ. V was cut by 3 bases and J by 4 bases, with 10 bases left in between. This CDR3 has 14 residues.

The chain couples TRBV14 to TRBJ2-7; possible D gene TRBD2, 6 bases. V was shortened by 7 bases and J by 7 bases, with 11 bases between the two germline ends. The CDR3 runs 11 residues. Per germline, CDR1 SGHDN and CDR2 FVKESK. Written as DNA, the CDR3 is TGTGCCAGCACCGACGGAGGGGAGCAGTACTTC. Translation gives CASTDGGEQYF.

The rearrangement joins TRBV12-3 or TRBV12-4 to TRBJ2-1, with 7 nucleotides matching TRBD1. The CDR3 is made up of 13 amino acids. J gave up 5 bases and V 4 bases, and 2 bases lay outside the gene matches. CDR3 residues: CASSSTGDNEQFF. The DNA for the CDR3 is TGTGCCAGCAGTTCCACAGGGGACAATGAGCAGTTCTTC.

The DNA of the CDR3 is TGTGCCAGCAGCTTGGGAGCCGTCTCGGGAAACACCATATATTTT. The encoded protein is CASSLGAVSGNTIYF. The chain combines TRBV5-4 with TRBJ1-3, with unresolved D. With 0 bases removed from V and 4 bases from J, the gap between germline ends came to 11 bases. This CDR3 comprises 15 residues. Germline V gives CDR1 SGHNT, CDR2 YYREEE (reference sequence).

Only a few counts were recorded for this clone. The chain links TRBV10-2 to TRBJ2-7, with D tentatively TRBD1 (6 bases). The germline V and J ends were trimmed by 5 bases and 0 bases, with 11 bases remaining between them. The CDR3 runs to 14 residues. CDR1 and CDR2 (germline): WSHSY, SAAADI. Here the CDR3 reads CASSRADSSYEQYF. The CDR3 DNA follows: TGCGCCAGCAGTCGTGCGGACAGCTCCTACGAGCAGTACTTC.

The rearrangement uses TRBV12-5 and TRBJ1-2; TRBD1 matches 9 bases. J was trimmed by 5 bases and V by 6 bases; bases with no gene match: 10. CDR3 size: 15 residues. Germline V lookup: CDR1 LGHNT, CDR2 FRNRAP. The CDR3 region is CASGATGTGMYGYTF. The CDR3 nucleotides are TGTGCTAGTGGGGCTACCGGGACAGGGATGTATGGCTACACCTTC.

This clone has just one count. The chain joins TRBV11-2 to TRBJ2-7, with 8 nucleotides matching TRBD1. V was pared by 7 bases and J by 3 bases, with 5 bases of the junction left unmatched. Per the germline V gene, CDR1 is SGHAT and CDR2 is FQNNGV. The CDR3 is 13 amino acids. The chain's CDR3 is CASTDRGSYEQYF. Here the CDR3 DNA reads TGTGCCAGCACAGACAGGGGTAGCTACGAGCAGTACTTC.

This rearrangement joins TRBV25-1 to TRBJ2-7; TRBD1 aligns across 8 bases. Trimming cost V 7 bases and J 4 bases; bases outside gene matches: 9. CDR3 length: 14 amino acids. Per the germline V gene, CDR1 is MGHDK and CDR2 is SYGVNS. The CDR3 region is CASTPGTGLYEQYF. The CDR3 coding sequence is TGTGCCAGCACCCCCGGGACAGGTCTTTACGAGCAGTACTTC.

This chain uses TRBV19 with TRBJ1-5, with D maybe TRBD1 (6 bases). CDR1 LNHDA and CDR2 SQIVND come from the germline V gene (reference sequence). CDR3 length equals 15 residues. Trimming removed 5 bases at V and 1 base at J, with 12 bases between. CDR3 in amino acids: CASSSGVSSNQPQHF. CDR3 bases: TGTGCCAGTAGTTCAGGGGTCTCGAGCAATCAGCCCCAGCATTTT.

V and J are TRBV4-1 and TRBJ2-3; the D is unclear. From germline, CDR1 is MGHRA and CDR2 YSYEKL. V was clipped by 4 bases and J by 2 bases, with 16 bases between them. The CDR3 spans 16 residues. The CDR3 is CASSPGRSPSTDTQYF. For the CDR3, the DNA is TGCGCCAGCAGCCCCGGCAGGTCTCCGTCCACAGATACGCAGTATTTT.

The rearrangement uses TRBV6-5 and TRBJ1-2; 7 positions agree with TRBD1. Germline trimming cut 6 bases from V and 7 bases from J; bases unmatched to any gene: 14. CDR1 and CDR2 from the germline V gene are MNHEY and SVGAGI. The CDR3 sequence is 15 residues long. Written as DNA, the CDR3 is TGTGCCAGCAGGCCTATACAGGGGACTAGCTCTGGCTACACCTTC. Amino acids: CASRPIQGTSSGYTF.

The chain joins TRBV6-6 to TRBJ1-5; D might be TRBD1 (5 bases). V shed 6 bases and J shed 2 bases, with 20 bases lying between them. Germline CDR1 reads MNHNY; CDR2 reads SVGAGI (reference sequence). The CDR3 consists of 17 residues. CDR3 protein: CASSRAALWGGNQPQHF. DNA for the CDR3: TGTGCCAGCAGCCGAGCCGCTCTGTGGGGGGGCAATCAGCCCCAGCATTTT.

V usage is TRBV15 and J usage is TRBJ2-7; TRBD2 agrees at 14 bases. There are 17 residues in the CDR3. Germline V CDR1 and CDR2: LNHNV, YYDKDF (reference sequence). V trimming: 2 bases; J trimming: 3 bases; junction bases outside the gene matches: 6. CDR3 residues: CATSRPGTSGGGYEQYF. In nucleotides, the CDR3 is TGTGCCACCAGCAGACCCGGGACTAGCGGGGGAGGCTACGAGCAGTACTTC.

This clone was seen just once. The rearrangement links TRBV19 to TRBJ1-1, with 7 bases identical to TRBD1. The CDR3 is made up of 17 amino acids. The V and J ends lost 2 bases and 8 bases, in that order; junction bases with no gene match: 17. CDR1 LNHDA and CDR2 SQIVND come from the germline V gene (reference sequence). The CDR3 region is CASSIIAGQAGGAEAFF. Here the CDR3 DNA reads TGTGCCAGTAGTATAATCGCTGGACAGGCGGGGGGCGCAGAAGCTTTCTTT.